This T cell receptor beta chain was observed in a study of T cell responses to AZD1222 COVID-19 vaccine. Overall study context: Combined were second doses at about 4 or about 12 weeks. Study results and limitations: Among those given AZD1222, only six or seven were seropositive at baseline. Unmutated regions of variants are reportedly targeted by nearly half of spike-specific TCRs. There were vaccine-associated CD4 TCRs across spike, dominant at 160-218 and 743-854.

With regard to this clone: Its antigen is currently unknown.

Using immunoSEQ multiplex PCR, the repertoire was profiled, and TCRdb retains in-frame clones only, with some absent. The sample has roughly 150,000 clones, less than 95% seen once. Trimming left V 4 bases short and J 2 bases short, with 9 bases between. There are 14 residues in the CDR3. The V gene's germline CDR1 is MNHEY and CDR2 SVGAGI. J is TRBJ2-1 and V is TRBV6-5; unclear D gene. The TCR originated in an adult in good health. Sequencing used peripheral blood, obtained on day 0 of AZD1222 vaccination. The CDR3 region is CASSSSGTYNEQFF. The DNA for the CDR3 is TGTGCCAGCAGTTCTTCTGGGACCTACAATGAGCAGTTCTTC.